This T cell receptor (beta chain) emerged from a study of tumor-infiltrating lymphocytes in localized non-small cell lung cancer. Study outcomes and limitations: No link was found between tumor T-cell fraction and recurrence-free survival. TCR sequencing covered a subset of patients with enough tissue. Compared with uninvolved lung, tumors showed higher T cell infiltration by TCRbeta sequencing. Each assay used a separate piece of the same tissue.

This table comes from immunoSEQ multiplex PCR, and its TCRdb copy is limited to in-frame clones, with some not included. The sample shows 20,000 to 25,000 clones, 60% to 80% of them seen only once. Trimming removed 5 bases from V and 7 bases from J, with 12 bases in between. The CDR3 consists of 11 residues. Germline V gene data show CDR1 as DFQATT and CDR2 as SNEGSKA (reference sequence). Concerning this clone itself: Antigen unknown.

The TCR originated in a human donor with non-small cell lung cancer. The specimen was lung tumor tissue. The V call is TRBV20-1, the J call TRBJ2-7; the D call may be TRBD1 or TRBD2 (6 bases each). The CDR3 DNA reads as TGCAGTGCTCGACTAGGGGGGGAGCAGTACTTC. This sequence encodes CSARLGGEQYF.